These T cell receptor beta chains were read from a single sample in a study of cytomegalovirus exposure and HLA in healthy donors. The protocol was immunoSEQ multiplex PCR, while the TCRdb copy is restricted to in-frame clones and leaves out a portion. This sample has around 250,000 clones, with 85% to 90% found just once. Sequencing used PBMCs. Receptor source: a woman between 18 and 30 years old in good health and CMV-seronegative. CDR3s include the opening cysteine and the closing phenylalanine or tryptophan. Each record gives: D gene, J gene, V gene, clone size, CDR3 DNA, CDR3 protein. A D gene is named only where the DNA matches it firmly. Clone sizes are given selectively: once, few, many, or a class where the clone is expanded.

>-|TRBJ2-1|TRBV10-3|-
TGTGCCATCAGTGAGGGGGACTTCAATGAGCAGTTCTTC
CAISEGDFNEQFF
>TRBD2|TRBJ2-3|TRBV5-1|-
TGCGCCAGCAGCCAACCCCTAGCGGGGGCTCGAGATACGCAGTATTTT
CASSQPLAGARDTQYF
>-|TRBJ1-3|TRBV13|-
TGTGCCAGCAGCTTAATCCGCTCTGGAAACACCATATATTTT
CASSLIRSGNTIYF
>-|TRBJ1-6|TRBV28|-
TGTGCCAGCACTTTTCTTAATTCACCCCTCCACTTT
CASTFLNSPLHF
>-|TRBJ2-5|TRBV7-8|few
TGTGCCAGCAGCCGAGGCGAAGAGACCCAGTACTTC
CASSRGEETQYF
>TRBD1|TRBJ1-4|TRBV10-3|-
TGTGCCATCAGTGAGGGAACAGGGGGCTTCGAAAAACTGTTTTTT
CAISEGTGGFEKLFF
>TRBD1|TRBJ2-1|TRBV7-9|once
TGTGCCAGCAGCTTAGCGCAGGGGGACCGCAATGAGCAGTTCTTC
CASSLAQGDRNEQFF
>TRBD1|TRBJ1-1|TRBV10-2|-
TGCGCCAGCAGTGAGCCGAGGGACAGCCTGACCCGCATGAACACTGAAGCTTTCTTT
CASSEPRDSLTRMNTEAFF
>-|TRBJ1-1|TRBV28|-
TGTGCCAGCAGTCCCCACTCGCTGCCGAACACTGAAGCTTTCTTT
CASSPHSLPNTEAFF
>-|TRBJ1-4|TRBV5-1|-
TGCGCCAGCAGCTTGGGACAGCCTAATGAAAAACTGTTTTTT
CASSLGQPNEKLFF
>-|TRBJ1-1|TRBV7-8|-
TGTGCCAGCAGCTTATCCCAGACAGCCCCTGACACTGAAGCTTTCTTT
CASSLSQTAPDTEAFF
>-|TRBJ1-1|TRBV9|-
TGTGCCAGCAGCCCGACAGTAACGGACACTGAAGCTTTCTTT
CASSPTVTDTEAFF
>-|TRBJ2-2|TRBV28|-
TGTGCCAGCAGTTTGACCTGGCGGCAGACGAACACCGGGGAGCTGTTTTTT
CASSLTWRQTNTGELFF
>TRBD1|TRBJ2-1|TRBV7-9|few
TGTGCCAGCAGCCAAAACCGGGACAGCCGAGACAATGAGCAGTTCTTC
CASSQNRDSRDNEQFF
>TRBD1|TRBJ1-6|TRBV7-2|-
TGTGCCAGCAGCTCGGGGACAGTAGGATCACCCCTCCACTTT
CASSSGTVGSPLHF
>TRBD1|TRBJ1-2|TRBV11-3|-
TGTGCCAGCAGCTCGGGACAGGTGGACTATGGCTACACCTTC
CASSSGQVDYGYTF
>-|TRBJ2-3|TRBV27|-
TGTGCCAGCAGTCCCATCGGGACTTTCACAGATACGCAGTATTTT
CASSPIGTFTDTQYF
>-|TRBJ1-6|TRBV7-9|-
TGTGCCAGCAGCTTCGAGACAGCTACGTCCTCCTATAATTCACCCCTCCACTTT
CASSFETATSSYNSPLHF
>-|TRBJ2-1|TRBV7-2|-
TGTGCCAGCAGGCTGGGAGGGGGCAATGAGCAGTTCTTC
CASRLGGGNEQFF